Following are 20 T cell receptor beta chains from one sample sequenced in a study of T cell responses to AZD1222 COVID-19 vaccine. Only in-frame clones appear in the TCRdb table, and some are missing; sequencing was by immunoSEQ multiplex PCR. The data hold under 130,000 clones, with 89% observed a single time. The source material was peripheral blood, sampled 28 days after the second AZD1222 dose. These receptors all stem from an adult who received the AZD1222 COVID-19 vaccine.

The chain has TRBV7-9 and TRBJ2-2; 10 bases agree with TRBD2. The V gene's germline CDR1 is SEHNR and CDR2 FQNEAQ (reference sequence). Losses at the gene ends were 4 bases for V and 2 bases for J; bases not matched to a gene: 7. CDR3 length: 17 amino acids. DNA of the CDR3: TGTGCCAGCAGCTCCTCGGGACTAGCGAAAAACACCGGGGAGCTGTTTTTT. This translates into CASSSSGLAKNTGELFF.

This clone was observed once. The gene calls are TRBV5-1 and TRBJ2-7, with 7 bases matching TRBD2. The germline V gene encodes CDR1 SGHRS and CDR2 YFSETQ. The CDR3 totals 16 residues. J was trimmed by 0 bases and V by 4 bases; bases with no gene match: 10. The CDR3 protein is CASSPDPLASSYEQYF. CDR3 coding DNA: TGCGCCAGCAGCCCTGACCCACTAGCGAGCTCCTACGAGCAGTACTTC.

The chain recombines TRBV5-1 with TRBJ2-5, with TRBD2 as a possible D gene (6 bases). This CDR3 is built from 15 residues. V dropped 3 bases and J dropped 2 bases, with 14 bases sitting between them. Germline lookup yields CDR1 SGHRS and CDR2 YFSETQ. The CDR3: CASSSIPTRQETQYF. The CDR3 nucleotides are TGCGCCAGCAGCTCGATCCCGACTAGGCAAGAGACCCAGTACTTC.

This clone was seen only a few times. The chain links TRBV14 to TRBJ2-5; D might be TRBD2 (5 bases). The ends were cut back, 1 base at V and 3 bases at J, with 9 bases in the middle. This CDR3 contains 14 residues. Germline-derived CDR1 and CDR2 are SGHDN and FVKESK. CDR3 sequence reads: CASSQGRREETQYF. The CDR3 coding sequence is TGTGCCAGCAGCCAAGGGCGGCGGGAAGAGACCCAGTACTTC.

The chain combines TRBV5-4 with TRBJ1-2; 7 bases agree with TRBD1. V gave up 3 bases and J gave up 8 bases; unmatched junction bases: 13. Germline CDR1 and CDR2: SGHNT and YYREEE (reference sequence). The CDR3 has 15 amino acids. CDR3 sequence: CASSYQDRESSGYTF. The CDR3 DNA sequence: TGTGCCAGCAGCTACCAAGACAGGGAGAGTTCGGGCTACACCTTC.

On this clone itself: Other nucleotide sequences from this sample produce the same CDR3. The genes are TRBV24-1 and TRBJ2-3; TRBD2 matches at 9 bases. The CDR3 totals 16 residues. Germline CDR1 is KGHDR and CDR2 is SFDVKD. Trimming took 3 bases from V and 3 from J; bases not matched to a gene: 6. CDR3: CATSDPIAGATDTQYF. CDR3 sequence (DNA): TGTGCCACCAGTGATCCCATAGCGGGAGCGACAGATACGCAGTATTTT.

The chain has TRBV6-5 and TRBJ2-7; 8 bases match TRBD1. Trimming cost V 8 bases and J 4 bases; bases outside gene matches: 10. This CDR3 is built from 14 residues. Germline lookup yields CDR1 MNHEY and CDR2 SVGAGI. The CDR3 sequence is CASGATGAYYEQYF. Here the CDR3 DNA reads TGTGCCAGCGGCGCGACAGGGGCTTATTACGAGCAGTACTTC.

The V gene is TRBV29-1, the J gene TRBJ1-1, with D tentatively TRBD1 (5 bases). The ends were cut back, 7 bases at V and 12 bases at J, with 9 bases in the middle. This CDR3 contains 8 residues. The germline V gene has CDR1 SQVTM and CDR2 ANQGSEA. The CDR3 sequence is CSASGSFF. The CDR3 DNA is TGCAGCGCCTCAGGGTCTTTCTTT.

This clone was observed a single time. Other nucleotide sequences from this sample produce the same CDR3. The chain couples TRBV28 to TRBJ2-7, with D perhaps assigned TRBD1 or TRBD2 (5 bases each). The germline V gene has CDR1 MDHEN and CDR2 SYDVKM. The CDR3 has 12 amino acids. The ends were cut back, 8 bases at V and 2 bases at J, with 10 bases in the middle. The CDR3 DNA sequence: TGTGCCAGCTCTCAGGGAGCCTACGAGCAGTACTTC. Translated: CASSQGAYEQYF.

The CDR3 sequence is CASSSSGQGALDEQFF. DNA of the CDR3: TGTGCCAGCAGTTCGTCCGGACAGGGGGCTCTGGATGAGCAGTTCTTC. J is TRBJ2-1 and V is TRBV28, with 11 bases lining up with TRBD1. Germline V CDR1 and CDR2: MDHEN, SYDVKM. J gave up 8 bases and V 4 bases, and 10 bases lay outside the gene matches. There are 16 residues in the CDR3.

The chain couples TRBV28 to TRBJ1-2; D is unresolved. This CDR3 spans 12 amino acids. V dropped 6 bases and J dropped 8 bases, with 13 bases sitting between them. In germline, CDR1 is MDHEN, CDR2 SYDVKM. CDR3 nucleotide sequence: TGTGCCAGCAGACTGAACCGTCTGGGCTACACCTTC. Translating it yields CASRLNRLGYTF.

V usage is TRBV28 and J usage is TRBJ1-5; TRBD1 might be the D (6 bases). Trimming removed 6 bases from V and 3 bases from J, with 12 bases in between. In germline, CDR1 is MDHEN, CDR2 SYDVKM. The length of the CDR3 is 14 residues. The CDR3 sequence: CASRLGQHNQPQHF. Here the CDR3 DNA reads TGTGCCAGCAGATTGGGACAACACAATCAGCCCCAGCATTTT.

The V gene is TRBV4-1, the J gene TRBJ2-7; D possibly corresponds to TRBD1 (6 bases). The V gene lost 4 bases and the J gene lost 0 bases, with 22 bases spanning the gap. CDR1 and CDR2 from the germline V gene are MGHRA and YSYEKL. The CDR3 has 18 residues. The CDR3 nucleotides are TGCGCCAGCAGCCTGGGTTCGAGGAGCACAGGGCTCTCCTACGAGCAGTACTTC. Encoded protein: CASSLGSRSTGLSYEQYF.

The rearrangement uses TRBV30 and TRBJ2-3; 8 bases match TRBD2. The germline V gene has CDR1 GTSNPN and CDR2 SVGIG (reference sequence). V dropped 3 bases and J dropped 6; count of bases not matched to a gene: 14. The CDR3 sequence is 16 residues long. CDR3 bases: TGTGCCTGGAGGCTAACATTAGCGGGATCGGGGGATACGCAGTATTTT. This gives the protein CAWRLTLAGSGDTQYF.

CDR3 coding DNA: TGTGCCAGCAGCTTGCAGAGGCAGTCCTACGAGCAGTACTTC. Its translation is CASSLQRQSYEQYF. The chain recombines TRBV5-6 with TRBJ2-7; D remains unclear. V was clipped by 1 base and J by 1 base, with 9 bases between them. Per the germline V gene, CDR1 is SGHDT and CDR2 is YYEEEE. The CDR3 sequence is 14 residues long.

The genes are TRBV29-1 and TRBJ2-5; 7 bases fit TRBD1. Per the germline V gene, CDR1 is SQVTM and CDR2 is ANQGSEA. This CDR3 has 11 amino acids. Trimming took 6 bases from V and 2 from J; bases not matched to a gene: 0. The CDR3 nucleotides read TGCAGCGTGGGACAGCAAGAGACCCAGTACTTC. It translates to CSVGQQETQYF. Together with reference TRBV29-1 and TRBJ2-5, the CDR3 gives the full variable domain: SAVISQKPSRDICQRGTSLTIQCQVDSQVTMMFWYRQQPGQSLTLIATANQGSEATYESGFVIDKFPISRPNLTFSTLTVSNMSPEDSSIYLCSVGQQETQYFGPGTRLLVL.

This chain joins TRBV5-1 and TRBJ1-1; D is uncertain. Germline-derived CDR1 and CDR2 are SGHRS and YFSETQ. The CDR3 totals 14 residues. V was shortened by 0 bases and J by 0 bases, with 6 bases between the two germline ends. CDR3 residues: CASSLDSMNTEAFF. The CDR3 nucleotides read TGCGCCAGCAGCTTGGACAGTATGAACACTGAAGCTTTCTTT.

The chain recombines TRBV28 with TRBJ2-7; 7 bases align to TRBD2. Germline lookup yields CDR1 MDHEN and CDR2 SYDVKM. This CDR3 has 15 amino acids. The junction had 8 bases not matched to a gene; V was cut back by 6 bases and J by 0 bases. The chain's CDR3 is CASRSLRESSYEQYF. The CDR3 DNA reads as TGTGCCAGCAGATCTTTGCGGGAGAGCTCCTACGAGCAGTACTTC.

To note about this clone: The same CDR3 arises from other DNA sequences in this sample as well. The chain recombines TRBV29-1 with TRBJ2-3; D not certain. Trimming took off 5 bases at V and 8 bases at J, with 5 bases between the two ends. CDR3 length: 9 residues. Germline assignment: CDR1 SQVTM and CDR2 ANQGSEA. In DNA, the CDR3 is TGCAGCGTTAGTGGTACGCAGTATTTT. The encoded protein is CSVSGTQYF.

The V and J genes are TRBV19 and TRBJ2-4; weak D call: TRBD2 (6 bases). The germline gives CDR1 LNHDA, CDR2 SQIVND (reference sequence). There are 17 residues in the CDR3. Trimming took 5 bases from V and 0 from J, leaving 17 bases between them. The CDR3 coding sequence is TGTGCCAGTAGTTTACAACCGGGACTCAAAGCCAAAAACATTCAGTACTTC. The encoded protein is CASSLQPGLKAKNIQYF.